Reported below is one T cell receptor (beta chain). Here immunoSEQ multiplex PCR was the method, and the copy in TCRdb shows in-frame clones only, minus some. The repertoire holds approximately 50,000 clones, with approximately 87% as singletons. V dropped 3 bases and J dropped 2 bases, with 13 bases sitting between them. Germline CDR1 and CDR2: KGHSH and LQKENI. The length of the CDR3 is 15 residues. The source of the sample is a study of blood T cell repertoires in COVID-19. Overall study: Researchers got acute and convalescent COVID-19 samples from the United States, Italy and Spain. PBMCs, B-cell-depleted T cells, or T cells were the source of the cDNA or gDNA that made up the material.

The gene calls are TRBV18 and TRBJ1-1; D gene ambiguous. The sequence was obtained from a human donor in a cohort sampled during active COVID-19. The sample was peripheral blood. The CDR3 coding sequence is TGTGCCAGCTCACCCTATTTCGGGGAAAACACTGAAGCTTTCTTT. Amino acids: CASSPYFGENTEAFF.